The 25 T cell receptor beta chains presented below share a single source sample, sequenced in a study of regulatory T cells in long-lasting Graves disease. The time point is: newly diagnosed GD, antithyroid drugs for less than 3 months. From RNA extracted from PBMCs, the TCR library was made. Through Arm-PCR of CDR3 regions and iRepertoire HTBI primers, TCR beta libraries were built. One entry per CDR3 protein results from TCRdb running MiXCR on the multiplex PCR reads. This repertoire shows about 400,000 distinct CDR3 sequences, 15% to 20% found once; its top ten account for 20%. The sample was also reused in another study, on T cells in Graves' hyperthyroidism and ophthalmopathy.

Here the sequenced sample was peripheral blood mononuclear cells (PBMCs), taken at new diagnosis, from a patient treated with antithyroid drugs. These receptors came from a woman aged 18-29 years with Graves disease.

There are a few counts of this clonotype. A far more abundant clone sits one base away, making this likely a read error. This chain uses TRBV5-5 with TRBJ2-1; D might be TRBD2 (6 bases). The length of the CDR3 is 12 residues. With 3 bases removed from V and 8 bases from J, the gap between germline ends came to 9 bases. Germline CDR1 reads SGHKS; CDR2 reads YYEKEE (reference sequence). CDR3 coding DNA: TGTGCCAGCAGCTCCGGGAGTGATGAGCAGTTCTTC. It is translated as CASSSGSDEQFF.

This clonotype was observed a handful of times. The V gene is TRBV7-6, the J gene TRBJ1-1; D is undetermined. This CDR3 contains 16 residues. Per the germline V gene, CDR1 is SGHVS and CDR2 is FNYEAQ. Trimming removed 0 bases at V and 6 bases at J, with 17 bases between. The CDR3 reads CASSLAGGSFTAEAFF. Written as DNA, the CDR3 is TGTGCCAGCAGCTTAGCCGGCGGCTCCTTTACAGCTGAAGCTTTCTTT.

This clonotype was found a few times. A much larger clone differs from this one at a single base, so this may be a read error. The chain is built from TRBV5-1 and TRBJ2-7; 13 bases fit TRBD2. Losses at the gene ends were 4 bases for V and 5 bases for J; bases not matched to a gene: 3. Germline V gene lookup returns CDR1 SGHRS and CDR2 YFSETQ. The CDR3 contains 14 residues. CDR3 region: CASSPGLAGHEQYF. CDR3 coding DNA: TGCGCCAGCAGCCCGGGACTAGCGGGACACGAGCAGTACTTC.

The V and J genes are TRBV5-4 and TRBJ1-2; D gene unclear. CDR1 is SGHNT, CDR2 YYREEE, per germline (reference sequence). V lost 4 bases and J lost 8, with 18 bases in between. The CDR3 loop spans 14 amino acids. The CDR3 DNA is TGTGCCAGCAGCGCCCGACAAGGAAGGGCCGGCTACACCTTC. Translated, it gives CASSARQGRAGYTF.

Turning to this clonotype: One base separates it from a far larger clone, so it is likely a read error. V gene TRBV4-2 combines with J gene TRBJ1-1, with a possible D match to TRBD1 (5 bases). The germline V gene has CDR1 LGHNA and CDR2 YNFKEQ. Between the trimmed V and J ends, which lost 8 bases and 1 base, there was a span of 17 bases. CDR3 length equals 15 residues. For the CDR3, the DNA is TGTGCCAGCCCACCACTGCCAGGGTCGAACACTGAAGCTTTCTTT. It translates to CASPPLPGSNTEAFF.

V usage is TRBV5-5 and J usage is TRBJ2-7; 9 nucleotides align to TRBD2. V shed 5 bases, J shed 5 bases, and the junction held 14 bases outside the gene matches. The CDR3 runs 16 residues. Germline CDR1 reads SGHKS; CDR2 reads YYEKEE (reference sequence). The chain's CDR3 is CASSRSWAGGPNEQYF. The CDR3 DNA reads TGTGCCAGCAGTCGCTCCTGGGCGGGAGGGCCCAACGAGCAGTACTTC.

In its sample, this clonotype was seen many times. V is TRBV2 and J is TRBJ1-5, with a possible D match to TRBD1 (5 bases). Trimming cost V 4 bases and J 5 bases, with 12 bases left between them. This CDR3 region has 14 residues. CDR1 SNHLY and CDR2 FYNNEI come from the germline V gene. CDR3 protein: CASSGFGTDQPQHF. CDR3 nucleotides: TGTGCCAGCAGTGGTTTCGGGACCGATCAGCCCCAGCATTTT.

In its sample, this clonotype was seen many times. V usage is TRBV5-1 and J usage is TRBJ1-1; no firm D call. The CDR3 is 14 amino acids. CDR1 and CDR2 from the germline V gene are SGHRS and YFSETQ. V shed 0 bases and J shed 5 bases, with 11 bases lying between them. The chain's CDR3 is CASSLEAAGTEAFF. CDR3 nucleotides: TGCGCCAGCAGCTTGGAGGCTGCGGGGACTGAAGCTTTCTTT.

The chain has TRBV29-1 and TRBJ1-4; the D is unclear. The CDR3 covers 14 residues. From germline, CDR1 is SQVTM and CDR2 ANQGSEA. V lost 2 bases, J lost 2 bases, and 9 bases lay in between. The CDR3 DNA is TGCAGCGTTGAATCCCGGAAGACTAATGAAAAACTGTTTTTT. This sequence encodes CSVESRKTNEKLFF.

This clonotype was recorded many times. The chain uses TRBV7-6 and TRBJ2-3; D might be TRBD1 (6 bases). V was shortened by 5 bases and J by 4 bases, with 16 bases between the two germline ends. This CDR3 is built from 15 residues. Germline V gene data show CDR1 as SGHVS and CDR2 as FNYEAQ. The CDR3 here is CASSQSWGRSDTQYF. DNA of the CDR3: TGTGCCAGCAGCCAGAGTTGGGGGCGGTCAGATACGCAGTATTTT.

This clonotype was recorded many times. This chain joins TRBV6-1 and TRBJ1-1; D may be TRBD1 (5 bases). The CDR3 consists of 14 residues. CDR1 and CDR2 (germline): MNHNS, SASEGT. The V end lost 5 bases, the J end lost 4 bases, and 14 bases lay between the germline ends. DNA of the CDR3: TGTGCCAGCAGTCCTGTCAGGGTTCGCACTGAAGCTTTCTTT. It translates to CASSPVRVRTEAFF.

The V call is TRBV10-2, the J call TRBJ1-1; D possibly corresponds to TRBD1 (5 bases). The CDR3 has 14 residues. The V and J ends lost 4 bases and 1 base respectively, with 10 bases between them. Germline CDR1 reads WSHSY; CDR2 reads SAAADI. As DNA, the CDR3 is TGCGCCAGCAGTGCTTGGGGCAGGAACACTGAAGCTTTCTTT. Protein product: CASSAWGRNTEAFF.

This clonotype was recorded many times. The rearrangement uses TRBV2 and TRBJ2-3; tentatively, D is TRBD1 (6 bases). Trimming took off 10 bases at V and 2 bases at J, with 25 bases between the two ends. Per germline, CDR1 SNHLY and CDR2 FYNNEI. The CDR3 extends over 17 amino acids. Here the CDR3 reads CATLDVGARDYTDTQYF. In nucleotides, the CDR3 is TGTGCCACACTGGATGTGGGGGCTCGAGACTACACAGATACGCAGTATTTT.

This clonotype has ten or more counts. The chain couples TRBV10-3 to TRBJ2-2; D not certain. The V gene lost 10 bases and the J gene lost 2 bases, with 5 bases spanning the gap. The CDR3 sequence is 11 residues long. Germline V CDR1 and CDR2: ENHRY, SYGVKD. In nucleotides, the CDR3 is TGTGCCAGCGGAAACACCGGGGAGCTGTTTTTT. Amino acid sequence: CASGNTGELFF.

This clonotype was counted many times. One junction end disagrees with the germline gene, perhaps due to a read error. The rearrangement joins TRBV11-2 to TRBJ2-1, with 10 bases aligning to TRBD1. The CDR3 length is 14 residues. Germline CDR1 SGHAT, CDR2 FQNNGV. The CDR3 nucleotides are TGTGCCAGCAGCTTATCACCGACCGGGACAGGGGTGTTATTC. This translates into CASSLSPTGTGVLF. Full variable domain (remainder filled in from reference TRBV11-2 and TRBJ2-1): EAGVAQSPRYKIIEKRQSVAFWCNPISGHATLYWYQQILGQGPKLLIQFQNNGVVDDSQLPKDRFSAERLKGVDSTLKIQPAKLEDSAVYLCASSLSPTGTGVLFGPGTRLTVL.

This clonotype was counted ten times or more. V is TRBV18 and J is TRBJ2-1; 9 bases map to TRBD2. CDR1 and CDR2 from the germline V gene are KGHSH and LQKENI. This CDR3 is built from 17 residues. V lost 0 bases, J lost 5 bases, and 8 bases stayed unmatched. CDR3 sequence (DNA): TGTGCCAGCTCACCACCCGGAGGCGGGAGGGCCCACAATGAGCAGTTCTTC. Its translation is CASSPPGGGRAHNEQFF.

Ten or more counts support this clonotype. The V gene is TRBV5-1, the J gene TRBJ1-3; the D is unclear. The ends were cut back, 0 bases at V and 3 bases at J, with 7 bases in the middle. The CDR3 runs 14 residues. CDR1 and CDR2 (germline): SGHRS, YFSETQ. The CDR3 is CASSLAGDGNTIYF. The CDR3 region has the DNA TGCGCCAGCAGCTTGGCGGGAGATGGAAACACCATATATTTT.

This clonotype was counted between two and nine times. The gene calls are TRBV4-1 and TRBJ1-1, with D perhaps matching TRBD1 (6 bases). Germline V gene sequence: CDR1 MGHRA, CDR2 YSYEKL. The CDR3 covers 13 residues. Trimming cost V 4 bases and J 12 bases, with 18 bases left between them. CDR3 loop: CASSLRAGGETFF. The CDR3 nucleotides are TGCGCCAGCAGCCTCCGAGCGGGGGGCGAGACTTTCTTT.

This chain joins TRBV29-1 and TRBJ2-3; D is perhaps TRBD1 or TRBD2 (5 bases each). In germline, CDR1 is SQVTM, CDR2 ANQGSEA. V lost 1 base, J lost 4 bases, and 24 bases lay in between. This CDR3 region has 18 residues. CDR3 region: CSVEGRVDFGDPPDTQYF. DNA for the CDR3: TGCAGCGTTGAAGGCCGAGTGGATTTTGGGGACCCCCCAGATACGCAGTATTTT.

The chain carries TRBV19 and TRBJ2-5, with D unresolved. Germline V lookup: CDR1 LNHDA, CDR2 SQIVND (reference sequence). This CDR3 has 11 residues. Trimming shortened V by 7 bases and J by 5 bases, and 8 bases separated the two germline ends. The CDR3 nucleotides read TGTGCCAGTACCTCAGCGGAGACCCAGTACTTC. This translates into CASTSAETQYF.

Turning to this clonotype: Given a much more abundant clone one base away, this may be a read error. The CDR3 protein is CAGSPGSNEQFF. CDR3 bases: TGTGCCGGCAGCCCTGGGTCCAATGAGCAGTTCTTC. V and J are TRBV5-6 and TRBJ2-1, with D uncertain. Germline V gene sequence: CDR1 SGHDT, CDR2 YYEEEE. This CDR3 has 12 amino acids.

The chain links TRBV6-5 to TRBJ2-5; TRBD2 matches 15 bases. Trimming took 3 bases from V and 2 from J; bases not matched to a gene: 4. There are 17 residues in the CDR3. Germline assignment: CDR1 MNHEY and CDR2 SVGAGI. The CDR3 protein is CASSYLGLAGGQETQYF. The CDR3 coding sequence is TGTGCCAGCAGTTATCTGGGACTAGCGGGGGGACAAGAGACCCAGTACTTC.

A few counts support this clonotype. This may come from a read error, since a much larger clone is one base off. J is TRBJ2-5 and V is TRBV5-6; no clear D gene. The CDR3 is made up of 13 amino acids. Germline V gene data show CDR1 as SGHDT and CDR2 as YYEEEE. CDR3 DNA sequence: TGTGCCAGCAGCTTCCCGGGTTGGCAGACCCAGCACTTC. Amino acid sequence: CASSFPGWQTQHF.

The V call is TRBV27, the J call TRBJ2-1; D may be TRBD1 (5 bases). CDR3 length: 14 amino acids. Germline V CDR1 and CDR2: MNHEY, SMNVEV (reference sequence). V lost 3 bases and J 2 bases, leaving 8 bases between the germline ends. CDR3 amino acids: CASSFRVPYNEQFF. The CDR3 bases are TGTGCCAGCAGTTTCAGGGTCCCCTACAATGAGCAGTTCTTC.

The V call is TRBV4-1, the J call TRBJ2-1; the match to TRBD2 covers 12 bases. Germline CDR1 is MGHRA and CDR2 is YSYEKL. V lost 4 bases, J lost 6 bases, and 7 bases stayed unmatched. The CDR3 consists of 16 residues. Here the CDR3 DNA reads TGCGCCAGCAGCCCGGGGCCTAGCGGGAGGGCCAATGAGCAGTTCTTC. Its protein product is CASSPGPSGRANEQFF.